This T cell receptor (beta chain) was recorded in a study of cytomegalovirus exposure and HLA in healthy donors. A multiplex PCR was run with 60 Vbeta primers and 13 Jbeta primers. Profiled with immunoSEQ multiplex PCR; TCRdb holds only in-frame clones, not every one. Seen in this sample are around 74,000 clones; the ten most common clones hold around 4.4%. The CDR3 loop spans 15 amino acids. Germline CDR1 reads SGHRS; CDR2 reads YFSETQ. The V end lost 0 bases, the J end lost 2 bases, and 11 bases lay between the germline ends. This TCR came from a man younger than 40 in good health and CMV-seronegative. The sequenced sample consisted of PBMCs. J is TRBJ1-1 and V is TRBV5-1; D perhaps matches TRBD1 (6 bases). The CDR3, as DNA: TGCGCCAGCAGCTTGGGGCACAGGGCAAACACTGAAGCTTTCTTT. Translating gives CASSLGHRANTEAFF.